The 13 T cell receptor beta chains below come from one sample, sequenced in a study of T cell responses to AZD1222 COVID-19 vaccine. The repertoire was sequenced with immunoSEQ multiplex PCR; TCRdb's copy has only in-frame clones and lacks some. This sample yields about 130,000 clones, of which about 93% are seen a single time; under 6.5% belongs to the top ten. The specimen comprised peripheral blood, sampled on day 0 of AZD1222 vaccination. The receptor set was obtained from an adult in good health.

The chain is built from TRBV7-9 and TRBJ2-4; possibly TRBD1 for D (6 bases). The CDR3 runs to 15 residues. V lost 5 bases to trimming and J lost 0 bases, with 11 bases between them. CDR1 and CDR2 (germline): SEHNR, FQNEAQ (reference sequence). The CDR3 reads CASSHRDLAKNIQYF. The CDR3 DNA reads TGTGCCAGCAGCCACAGGGATCTAGCCAAAAACATTCAGTACTTC.

V usage is TRBV28 and J usage is TRBJ2-7; 11 positions agree with TRBD1. The germline CDR1 and CDR2 sequences are MDHEN and SYDVKM. V was clipped by 5 bases and J by 5 bases; unmatched bases: 5. The CDR3 is made up of 14 amino acids. CDR3 sequence: CASSTPGQGDEQYF. In nucleotides, the CDR3 is TGTGCCAGCAGTACACCGGGACAGGGGGACGAGCAGTACTTC.

V and J are TRBV5-1 and TRBJ2-1; 8 nucleotides agree with TRBD2. This CDR3 is built from 15 residues. Germline assignment: CDR1 SGHRS and CDR2 YFSETQ. J was trimmed by 4 bases and V by 1 base; bases with no gene match: 4. DNA for the CDR3: TGCGCCAGCAGCTTGAGCGGGGGACCTTACAATGAGCAGTTCTTC. It specifies CASSLSGGPYNEQFF.

This rearrangement joins TRBV9 to TRBJ1-2, with D possibly matching TRBD1 (5 bases). V gave up 5 bases and J gave up 4 bases, with 15 bases separating them. CDR1 is SGDLS, CDR2 YYNGEE, per germline. This CDR3 comprises 14 residues. The CDR3 bases are TGTGCCAGCAGTCCGGGACCGGAGGTCTATGGCTACACCTTC. Protein: CASSPGPEVYGYTF.

V gene TRBV24-1 combines with J gene TRBJ1-2; the match to TRBD1 covers 10 bases. The germline gives CDR1 KGHDR, CDR2 SFDVKD. Trimming removed 3 bases from V and 8 bases from J; junction bases left unmatched: 8. There are 15 residues in the CDR3. CDR3 region: CATSDTRQGAKGYTF. In nucleotides, the CDR3 is TGTGCCACCAGTGATACCAGACAGGGGGCAAAGGGCTACACCTTC.

This clone was found once. V usage is TRBV4-1 and J usage is TRBJ2-1, with D uncertain. From germline, CDR1 is MGHRA and CDR2 YSYEKL. The CDR3 loop spans 14 amino acids. Trimming took off 2 bases at V and 6 bases at J, with 11 bases between the two ends. This chain's CDR3 is CASSQSPSGNEQFF. As DNA, the CDR3 is TGCGCCAGCAGCCAATCTCCTAGTGGCAATGAGCAGTTCTTC.

The chain joins TRBV28 to TRBJ1-2; possibly TRBD1 for D (5 bases). The CDR3 runs to 14 residues. Germline assignment: CDR1 MDHEN and CDR2 SYDVKM. The V end lost 6 bases, the J end lost 4 bases, and 15 bases lay between the germline ends. This CDR3 reads CASSLRTLGYGYTF. DNA for the CDR3: TGTGCCAGCAGCCTCCGGACACTGGGCTATGGCTACACCTTC.

The chain has TRBV11-2 and TRBJ1-1; D perhaps matches TRBD1 (5 bases). Germline assignment: CDR1 SGHAT and CDR2 FQNNGV. Trimming took 0 bases from V and 6 from J, leaving 14 bases between them. This CDR3 has 15 amino acids. The CDR3 DNA follows: TGTGCCAGCAGCTTAGATCATGGGGCGGCCGCTGAAGCTTTCTTT. Translating it yields CASSLDHGAAAEAFF.

The chain combines TRBV5-1 with TRBJ1-1, with D unresolved. V was trimmed by 1 base and J by 7 bases, leaving 11 bases between them. Germline V lookup: CDR1 SGHRS, CDR2 YFSETQ. The CDR3 has 13 amino acids. The DNA of the CDR3 is TGCGCCAGCAGCTTGTCGTCACAGCTTGAAGCTTTCTTT. It encodes CASSLSSQLEAFF. The full variable domain, its missing parts supplied by reference TRBV5-1 and TRBJ1-1, is KAGVTQTPRYLIKTRGQQVTLSCSPISGHRSVSWYQQTPGQGLQFLFEYFSETQRNKGNFPGRFSGRQFSNSRSEMNVSTLELGDSALYLCASSLSSQLEAFFGQGTRLTVV.

The genes are TRBV6-5 and TRBJ1-1, with D hard to call. Trimming took off 4 bases at V and 3 bases at J, with 9 bases between the two ends. Per the germline V gene, CDR1 is MNHEY and CDR2 is SVGAGI. CDR3 size: 13 residues. The CDR3 DNA is TGTGCCAGCAGTTCCAGCCGGCACACTGAAGCTTTCTTT. Amino acids: CASSSSRHTEAFF.

This chain joins TRBV19 and TRBJ1-5, with 11 bases that match TRBD1. The CDR3 length is 15 residues. The trim removed 6 bases at V and 6 bases at J, leaving 7 bases unmatched. CDR1 and CDR2 (germline): LNHDA, SQIVND (reference sequence). The CDR3 spells CASRNSGTGGQPQHF. The CDR3 region has the DNA TGTGCCAGTAGAAACTCCGGGACAGGGGGTCAGCCCCAGCATTTT.

The chain combines TRBV6-2 or TRBV6-3 with TRBJ2-7; 7 bases map to TRBD2. V was clipped by 2 bases and J by 4 bases; unmatched bases: 17. CDR1 is MNHEY, CDR2 SVGEGT, per germline. This CDR3 is built from 18 residues. This CDR3 reads CASSYPDGAGDPFYEQYF. The CDR3, as DNA: TGTGCCAGCAGTTACCCCGACGGGGCGGGAGATCCCTTTTACGAGCAGTACTTC.

The gene calls are TRBV7-9 and TRBJ1-3; weak D call: TRBD1 (6 bases). This CDR3 has 16 amino acids. Germline assignment: CDR1 SEHNR and CDR2 FQNEAQ (reference sequence). The V gene lost 3 bases and the J gene lost 2 bases, with 14 bases spanning the gap. The CDR3 region has the DNA TGTGCCAGCAGCTTGACACAGGGAAGCACTGGAAACACCATATATTTT. Translating gives CASSLTQGSTGNTIYF.